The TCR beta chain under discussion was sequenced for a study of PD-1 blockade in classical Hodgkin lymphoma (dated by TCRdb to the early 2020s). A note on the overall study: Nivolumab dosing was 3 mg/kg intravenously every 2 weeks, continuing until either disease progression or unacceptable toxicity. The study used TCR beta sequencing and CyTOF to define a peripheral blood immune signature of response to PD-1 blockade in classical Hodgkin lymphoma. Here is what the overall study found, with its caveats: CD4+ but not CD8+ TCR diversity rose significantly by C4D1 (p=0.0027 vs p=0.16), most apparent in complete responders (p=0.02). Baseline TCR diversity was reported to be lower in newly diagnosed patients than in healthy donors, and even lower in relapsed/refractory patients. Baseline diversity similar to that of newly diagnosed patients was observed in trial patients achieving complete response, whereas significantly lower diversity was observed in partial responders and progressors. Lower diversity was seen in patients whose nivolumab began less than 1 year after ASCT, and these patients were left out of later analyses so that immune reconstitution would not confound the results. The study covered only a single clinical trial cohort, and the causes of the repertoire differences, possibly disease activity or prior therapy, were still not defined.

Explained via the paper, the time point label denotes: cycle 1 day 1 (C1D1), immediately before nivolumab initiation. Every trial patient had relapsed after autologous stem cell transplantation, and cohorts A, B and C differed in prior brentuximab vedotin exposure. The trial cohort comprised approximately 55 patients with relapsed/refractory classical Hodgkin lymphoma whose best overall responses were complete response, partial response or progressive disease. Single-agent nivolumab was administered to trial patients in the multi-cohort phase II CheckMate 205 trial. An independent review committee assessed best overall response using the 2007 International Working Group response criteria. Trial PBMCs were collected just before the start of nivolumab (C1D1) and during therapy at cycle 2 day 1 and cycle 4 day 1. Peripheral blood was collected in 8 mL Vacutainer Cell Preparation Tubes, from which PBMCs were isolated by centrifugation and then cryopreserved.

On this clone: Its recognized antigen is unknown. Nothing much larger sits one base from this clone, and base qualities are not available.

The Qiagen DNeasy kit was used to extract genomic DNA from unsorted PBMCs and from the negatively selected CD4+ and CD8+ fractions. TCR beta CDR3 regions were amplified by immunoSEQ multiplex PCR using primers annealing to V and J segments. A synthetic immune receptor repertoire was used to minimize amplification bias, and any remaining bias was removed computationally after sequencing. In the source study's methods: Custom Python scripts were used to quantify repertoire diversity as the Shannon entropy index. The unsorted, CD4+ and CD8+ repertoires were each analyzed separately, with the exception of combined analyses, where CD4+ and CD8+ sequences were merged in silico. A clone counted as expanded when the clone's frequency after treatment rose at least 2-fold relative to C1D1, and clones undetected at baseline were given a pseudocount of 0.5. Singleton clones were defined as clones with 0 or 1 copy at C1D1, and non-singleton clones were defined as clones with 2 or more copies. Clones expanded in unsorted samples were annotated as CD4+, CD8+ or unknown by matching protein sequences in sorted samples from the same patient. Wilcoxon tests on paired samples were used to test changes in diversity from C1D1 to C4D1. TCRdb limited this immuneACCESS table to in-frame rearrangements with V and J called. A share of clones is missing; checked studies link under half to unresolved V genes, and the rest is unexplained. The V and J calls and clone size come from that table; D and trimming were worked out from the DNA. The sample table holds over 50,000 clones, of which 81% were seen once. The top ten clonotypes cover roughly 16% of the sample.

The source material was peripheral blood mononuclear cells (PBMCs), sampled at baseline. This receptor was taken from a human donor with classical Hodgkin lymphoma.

Read as DNA, the sequence is TGCGCCAGCAGCCCGGCGGGCGGGAGGGTGGTCGATGAGCAGTTCTTC. Its amino acids are CASSPAGGRVVDEQFF. The chain is assembled from TRBV4-1 and TRBJ2-1, with 9 bases matching TRBD2. Per the germline V gene, MGHRA is the CDR1 and YSYEKL is the CDR2. The CDR3 contains 16 residues, cysteine and phenylalanine counted. Just the 48-base CDR3 DNA is kept, in frame starting at base 1. From V the trimming removes 4 bases and from J it removes 8 bases, while the gene matches leave 12 bases of the junction unaccounted for.